The 8 T cell receptor beta chains listed next were all sequenced from one sample in a study of a mutant IDH1 vaccine in newly diagnosed glioma. The time point: week 23, last vaccination. Every vaccine dose comprised 300 ug of mutant IDH1 20-mer peptide plus topical imiquimod. No antigen has been identified for these receptors. This table comes from immunoSEQ multiplex PCR, and its TCRdb copy is limited to in-frame clones, with some not included. The sample comprises approximately 82,000 clones, approximately 85% of which are singletons, and roughly 0.74% rests with the top ten. The input for sequencing was PBMCs, taken from a glioma patient whose treatment included an IDH1 peptide vaccine. These TCRs come from a woman in her forties or fifties with glioma.

This clone was seen more than once but under ten times. The chain carries TRBV19 and TRBJ1-1, with 7 bases identical to TRBD1. CDR1 and CDR2 from the germline V gene are LNHDA and SQIVND (reference sequence). V shed 7 bases and J 0 bases; nucleotides not matched to a gene: 5. The CDR3 totals 14 residues. This CDR3 reads CASTNRGVNTEAFF. DNA of the CDR3: TGTGCCAGTACAAACAGGGGAGTGAACACTGAAGCTTTCTTT.

The chain couples TRBV27 to TRBJ2-1, with D maybe TRBD2 (6 bases). The germline V gene encodes CDR1 MNHEY and CDR2 SMNVEV (reference sequence). The CDR3 runs 14 residues. V gave up 3 bases and J gave up 15 bases, with 21 bases separating them. CDR3 region: CASSFRRGTRPPFF. The CDR3, as DNA: TGTGCCAGCAGTTTTCGTCGGGGGACCCGTCCCCCGTTCTTC.

The chain recombines TRBV7-9 with TRBJ1-5, with D perhaps matching TRBD1 (6 bases). Germline V lookup: CDR1 SEHNR, CDR2 FQNEAQ (reference sequence). The CDR3 has 14 residues. With 2 bases removed from V and 5 bases from J, the gap between germline ends came to 10 bases. The CDR3 protein is CASSLTGAYQPQHF. DNA of the CDR3: TGTGCCAGCAGCTTAACGGGGGCCTATCAGCCCCAGCATTTT. The complete variable domain, with remaining parts taken from reference TRBV7-9 and TRBJ1-5, reads DTGVSQNPRHKITKRGQNVTFRCDPISEHNRLYWYRQTLGQGPEFLTYFQNEAQLEKSRLLSDRFSAERPKGSFSTLEIQRTEQGDSAMYLCASSLTGAYQPQHFGDGTRLSIL.

This clone occurred once. This chain connects TRBV6-5 to TRBJ1-4, with D possibly matching TRBD1 (5 bases). The V gene's germline CDR1 is MNHEY and CDR2 SVGAGI. The CDR3 has 16 residues. V was pared by 4 bases and J by 10 bases, with 22 bases between. The CDR3 bases are TGTGCCAGCAGTTCCGATTTGGAGGGAGGGGAAGGAAAACTGTTTTTT. It encodes CASSSDLEGGEGKLFF.

The chain has TRBV7-3 and TRBJ1-2, with D unclear. Germline CDR1 is SGHTA and CDR2 is FQGTGA. Trimming shortened V by 2 bases and J by 0 bases, and 10 bases separated the two germline ends. There are 15 residues in the CDR3. The CDR3 reads CASSLDQGSNYGYTF. CDR3 bases: TGTGCCAGCAGCTTAGATCAAGGCTCTAACTATGGCTACACCTTC.

The chain carries TRBV15 and TRBJ2-1; TRBD1 matches at 10 bases. The CDR3 sequence is 15 residues long. V was clipped by 1 base and J by 6 bases; unmatched bases: 3. CDR1 is LNHNV, CDR2 YYDKDF, per germline (reference sequence). CDR3 DNA: TGTGCCACCAGCAGAGGACGGACAGGGGGCAATGAGCAGTTCTTC. Its translation is CATSRGRTGGNEQFF. Combining the CDR3 with reference TRBV15 and TRBJ2-1 gives the whole variable domain DAMVIQNPRYQVTQFGKPVTLSCSQTLNHNVMYWYQQKSSQAPKLLFHYYDKDFNNEADTPDNFQSRRPNTSFCFLDIRSPGLGDTAMYLCATSRGRTGGNEQFFGPGTRLTVL.

The CDR3 bases are TGTGCCAGCAGCTTGGACAGGGTCCGTGGCTACACCTTC. Translating gives CASSLDRVRGYTF. The chain links TRBV5-4 to TRBJ1-2; TRBD1 is a possible D gene (6 bases). Trimming took off 0 bases at V and 7 bases at J, with 10 bases between the two ends. The V gene's germline CDR1 is SGHNT and CDR2 YYREEE (reference sequence). The CDR3 has 13 residues.

The genes are TRBV6-5 and TRBJ1-6, with 10 nucleotides matching TRBD1. Per germline, CDR1 MNHEY and CDR2 SVGAGI. The V and J ends lost 2 bases and 10 bases, in that order; junction bases with no gene match: 5. CDR3 length equals 15 residues. The CDR3 spells CASSYQDRGRSPLHF. In nucleotides, the CDR3 is TGTGCCAGCAGTTACCAGGACAGGGGGAGGTCACCCCTCCACTTT.